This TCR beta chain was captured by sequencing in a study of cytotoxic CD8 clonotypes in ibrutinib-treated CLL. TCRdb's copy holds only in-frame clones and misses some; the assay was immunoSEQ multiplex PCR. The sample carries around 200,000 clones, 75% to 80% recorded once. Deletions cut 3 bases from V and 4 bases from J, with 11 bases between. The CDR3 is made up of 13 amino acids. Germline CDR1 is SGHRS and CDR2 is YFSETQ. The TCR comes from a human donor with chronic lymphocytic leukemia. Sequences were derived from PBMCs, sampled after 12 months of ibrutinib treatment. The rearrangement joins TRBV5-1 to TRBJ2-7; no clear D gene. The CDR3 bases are TGCGCCAGCAGCTCTTTTACCGCTTACGAGCAGTACTTC. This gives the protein CASSSFTAYEQYF.